This T cell receptor (beta chain) was sequenced in a study of blood T cell repertoires in COVID-19. The wider study: Samples of COVID-19 (acute and convalescent) were obtained from the United States, Italy and Spain. T cells, B-cell-depleted T cells, or PBMCs provided the cDNA or gDNA that served as material.

This CDR3 is built from 20 residues. Germline V lookup: CDR1 MGHRA, CDR2 YSYEKL. After removal of 1 base from V and 3 bases from J, the junction contained 12 bases not matched to a gene. Per the original methods: How many nucleated cells were present was estimated from reference gene primer amplification. This table comes from immunoSEQ multiplex PCR, and its TCRdb copy is limited to in-frame clones, with some not included. The V and J calls and clone size are taken from that table; D and trimming were inferred from the DNA. The sample contains 49,000 or so clones, roughly four fifths of which appear only once.

The chain joins TRBV4-1 to TRBJ2-7; 16 bases are shared with TRBD2. Specimen: peripheral blood. This TCR came from a man aged 55 to 70 with active COVID-19. The CDR3 here is CASSQALGGTSGRAFYEQYF. CDR3 coding DNA: TGCGCCAGCAGCCAAGCCCTAGGGGGGACTAGCGGGAGGGCCTTCTACGAGCAGTACTTC.